The TCR beta chain described here comes from a study of T-cell reconstitution after alpha-beta-depleted transplantation in children. Germline CDR1 and CDR2: MNHEY and SVGAGI. The CDR3 is 16 amino acids. The germline V and J ends were trimmed by 2 bases and 1 base, with 9 bases remaining between them. The TCRbeta library incorporated unique molecular identifiers. Each CDR3 protein gets one entry after TCRdb re-called the PCR reads with MiXCR. Of almost 600,000 distinct CDR3 sequences listed, roughly a quarter were seen once; the top ten hold 36%. The receptor comes from a boy less than two years old with Wiskott-Aldrich syndrome, due to receive a stem cell transplant. Sequenced here: PBMCs, sampled before TCRalphabeta/CD19-depleted stem cell transplant. This chain connects TRBV6-5 to TRBJ2-6; D unresolved. In DNA, the CDR3 is TGTGCCAGCAGTTACCTTGGGCTTTCTGGGGCCAACGTCCTGACTTTC. It specifies CASSYLGLSGANVLTF.